Listed here are 16 T cell receptor beta chains from one sample, sequenced in a study of identical twins. Each CDR3 protein is one row after TCRdb ran MiXCR on the 5' RACE reads. The sample gives approximately 220,000 distinct CDR3 sequences, more than 6.5% of which show up once; around 2.1% is in the top ten. The same specimen was also included in a second study, on yellow fever vaccine responses in identical twins.

Input material: memory (CD45RO+) T cells sorted from blood. Receptors originate from a woman aged 18-29 years in good health.

In this sample, this clonotype turned up many times. V usage is TRBV5-1 and J usage is TRBJ2-5; possible D gene TRBD1, 5 bases. Germline assignment: CDR1 SGHRS and CDR2 YFSETQ. The CDR3 has 15 residues. Trimming cost V 7 bases and J 1 base, with 17 bases left between them. The CDR3 sequence: CASQINTGAQETQYF. CDR3 DNA sequence: TGCGCCAGCCAAATAAATACAGGAGCCCAAGAGACCCAGTACTTC. Complete variable domain (other parts from reference TRBV5-1 and TRBJ2-5): KAGVTQTPRYLIKTRGQQVTLSCSPISGHRSVSWYQQTPGQGLQFLFEYFSETQRNKGNFPGRFSGRQFSNSRSEMNVSTLELGDSALYLCASQINTGAQETQYFGPGTRLLVL.

In this sample, this clonotype turned up many times. This chain joins TRBV7-2 and TRBJ2-5; D gene unclear. CDR1 is SGHTA and CDR2 is FQGNSA in the germline V gene. The length of the CDR3 is 14 residues. The ends were cut back, 2 bases at V and 1 base at J, with 8 bases in the middle. CDR3 coding DNA: TGTGCCAGCAGCTTATCAGCCGGCCAAGAGACCCAGTACTTC. It codes for CASSLSAGQETQYF. Variable domain in full (rest from reference TRBV7-2 and TRBJ2-5): GAGVSQSPSNKVTEKGKDVELRCDPISGHTALYWYRQSLGQGLEFLIYFQGNSAPDKSGLPSDRFSAERTGGSVSTLTIQRTQQEDSAVYLCASSLSAGQETQYFGPGTRLLVL.

In its sample, this clonotype was seen a few times. This CDR3 reads CASSLWAGANVLTF. CDR3 in DNA: TGCGCCAGCAGCTTGTGGGCTGGGGCCAACGTCCTGACTTTC. The chain has TRBV5-1 and TRBJ2-6; D gene unclear. The CDR3 runs to 14 residues. Germline loops: CDR1 SGHRS, CDR2 YFSETQ. Trimming pared 1 base from V and 2 bases from J, leaving 4 bases between. The variable domain in full, completed from reference TRBV5-1 and TRBJ2-6, reads KAGVTQTPRYLIKTRGQQVTLSCSPISGHRSVSWYQQTPGQGLQFLFEYFSETQRNKGNFPGRFSGRQFSNSRSEMNVSTLELGDSALYLCASSLWAGANVLTFGAGSRLTVL.

This clonotype was counted many times. The rearrangement joins TRBV6-1 to TRBJ2-7; D not certain. This CDR3 has 17 residues. Germline V gene data show CDR1 as MNHNS and CDR2 as SASEGT. The V end lost 0 bases, the J end lost 3 bases, and 18 bases lay between the germline ends. The CDR3: CASSEAVGSSRIYEQYF. The CDR3 nucleotides are TGTGCCAGCAGTGAAGCGGTGGGTAGCAGTAGGATCTACGAGCAGTACTTC.

The sample holds many counts of this clonotype. The rearrangement links TRBV20-1 to TRBJ2-5; D uncertain. The length of the CDR3 is 13 residues. The germline V and J ends were trimmed by 5 bases and 5 bases, with 15 bases remaining between them. CDR1 and CDR2 (germline): DFQATT, SNEGSKA (reference sequence). The CDR3 region is CSAVWLVGETQYF. In DNA form, the CDR3 reads TGCAGTGCTGTGTGGCTCGTCGGGGAGACCCAGTACTTC.

The chain combines TRBV9 with TRBJ2-2; no definite D call. The germline V gene has CDR1 SGDLS and CDR2 YYNGEE. Trimming removed 2 bases from V and 7 bases from J, with 9 bases in between. The CDR3 extends over 13 amino acids. CDR3 nucleotides: TGTGCCAGCAGCGTGATTGATGGCGGGGAGCTGTTTTTT. This gives the protein CASSVIDGGELFF.

This clonotype was counted many times. The chain couples TRBV12-3 or TRBV12-4 to TRBJ2-7, with a tentative D call TRBD2 (5 bases). CDR3 length equals 15 residues. V was cut by 5 bases and J by 3 bases, with 17 bases left in between. CDR3 in DNA: TGTGCCAGCAGTCCGTCGAGACTAATCGGCTACGAGCAGTACTTC. Encoded protein: CASSPSRLIGYEQYF.

The CDR3 region is CASSATGQGADTQYF. The DNA of the CDR3 is TGCGCCAGCAGCGCCACGGGACAGGGAGCAGATACGCAGTATTTT. The chain links TRBV5-1 to TRBJ2-3; 9 nucleotides match TRBD1. The CDR3 has 15 amino acids. V was pared by 4 bases and J by 4 bases, with 7 bases of the junction left unmatched. From germline, CDR1 is SGHRS and CDR2 YFSETQ. Full variable domain (missing parts from reference TRBV5-1 and TRBJ2-3): KAGVTQTPRYLIKTRGQQVTLSCSPISGHRSVSWYQQTPGQGLQFLFEYFSETQRNKGNFPGRFSGRQFSNSRSEMNVSTLELGDSALYLCASSATGQGADTQYFGPGTRLTVL.

This clonotype was seen more than once but under ten times. The chain uses TRBV27 and TRBJ2-7; 8 bases agree with TRBD1. The J segment lost 7 bases and the V segment lost 2 bases, leaving 10 bases of the junction unmatched. Germline CDR1 reads MNHEY; CDR2 reads SMNVEV (reference sequence). There are 15 residues in the CDR3. CDR3 region: CASSLDRGSGGEQYF. CDR3 sequence (DNA): TGTGCCAGCAGTTTAGACAGGGGTTCGGGTGGGGAGCAGTACTTC.

This clonotype was seen at least ten times. The V gene is TRBV6-2 or TRBV6-3, the J gene TRBJ1-2, with TRBD1 matching 7 bases. Germline lookup yields CDR1 MNHEY and CDR2 SVGEGT. The CDR3 totals 15 residues. J gave up 7 bases and V 7 bases, and 15 bases lay outside the gene matches. This CDR3 reads CASIRSKGQTSGYTF. In DNA, the CDR3 is TGTGCCAGCATCCGTTCCAAGGGACAGACTTCTGGCTACACCTTC.

This clonotype was detected only a few times. The chain employs TRBV7-2 and TRBJ2-5; weak D call: TRBD2 (8 bases). V was clipped by 2 bases and J by 5 bases, with 18 bases between them. Germline V gives CDR1 SGHTA, CDR2 FQGNSA. CDR3 length: 16 residues. The CDR3 reads CASSLRGQRGQETQYF. The CDR3 region has the DNA TGTGCCAGCAGCTTAAGGGGGCAGCGGGGGCAGGAGACCCAGTACTTC.

Many counts were recorded for this clonotype. This sequence joins TRBV12-3 or TRBV12-4 and TRBJ2-7, with 7 nucleotides matching TRBD1. This CDR3 comprises 14 residues. With 2 bases clipped from V and 5 bases from J, the junction kept 6 bases outside the gene matches. CDR3: CASSLQTGMNEQYF. CDR3 bases: TGTGCCAGCAGTTTACAGACAGGGATGAACGAGCAGTACTTC.

This clonotype has a count of ten or more. The gene calls are TRBV2 and TRBJ1-1; 10 nucleotides agree with TRBD1. The germline V gene has CDR1 SNHLY and CDR2 FYNNEI. The CDR3 is 12 residues long. CDR3 DNA sequence: TGTGGACGACAGGGGGCGATGGCTGAAGCTTTCTTT. Protein: CGRQGAMAEAFF. The variable domain in full, completed from reference TRBV2 and TRBJ1-1, reads EPEVTQTPSHQVTQMGQEVILRCVPISNHLYFYWYRQILGQKVEFLVSFYNNEISEKSEIFDDQFSVERPDGSNFTLKIRSTKLEDSAMYFCGRQGAMAEAFFGQGTRLTVV.

This clonotype was seen just once. The gene calls are TRBV19 and TRBJ2-5; D not certain. The CDR3 is 14 residues long. Deletions cut 1 base from V and 4 bases from J, with 10 bases between. Germline CDR1 reads LNHDA; CDR2 reads SQIVND (reference sequence). The CDR3 region has the DNA TGTGCCAGTAGTATAGGGTTCGGCGGAGAGACCCAGTACTTC. Protein sequence: CASSIGFGGETQYF.

The chain recombines TRBV4-1 with TRBJ2-7, with 9 bases identical to TRBD2. There are 15 residues in the CDR3. The V segment lost 2 bases and the J segment 3 bases; nucleotides outside the gene matches: 5. Germline lookup yields CDR1 MGHRA and CDR2 YSYEKL. The DNA for the CDR3 is TGCGCCAGCAGCCAACCCACTAGCGGGTTCTACGAGCAGTACTTC. Translation gives CASSQPTSGFYEQYF.

This clonotype was seen ten or more times. V and J are TRBV5-5 and TRBJ2-1, with D perhaps TRBD2 (6 bases). The V end was cut by 6 bases, the J end by 4 bases, with 17 bases between. Germline CDR1 is SGHKS and CDR2 is YYEKEE (reference sequence). The CDR3 loop spans 15 amino acids. The CDR3 loop reads CASNLGVSGYNEQFF. The CDR3 DNA follows: TGTGCCAGCAACCTTGGGGTAAGCGGGTACAATGAGCAGTTCTTC.